Listed below are T cell receptor beta chains from one sample, sequenced in a study of PD-1 blockade in classical Hodgkin lymphoma. Profiling relied on immunoSEQ multiplex PCR, and the TCRdb table lists in-frame clones only, not all of them. The sample gives about 24,000 clones, about 80% of which show up once; approximately 6.2% is in the top ten. This specimen was peripheral blood mononuclear cells (PBMCs), taken before the fourth cycle of nivolumab. The receptors stem from a human donor with classical Hodgkin lymphoma. The CDR3 runs from the conserved cysteine through the conserved F or W. Each record gives: V gene, clone size, D gene, J gene, CDR3 DNA, CDR3 protein. A D gene is named only where the DNA matches it firmly. Rows may omit the clone size; those that give it use once, few, many or a size class.

>TRBV5-1|NA|NA|TRBJ1-1
TGCGCCAGCAAAGGGACCGACCAAGAAGCTTTCTTT
CASKGTDQEAFF
>TRBV18|NA|NA|TRBJ2-1
TGTGCCAGCTCACCGGAAAGGAATGAGCAGTTCTTC
CASSPERNEQFF
>TRBV19|once|NA|TRBJ2-2
TGTGCCAGTAGTATAAGGCTAGATAACACCGGGGAGCTGTTTTTT
CASSIRLDNTGELFF
>TRBV4-3|NA|NA|TRBJ1-1
TGCGCCAGCAGCCCGAACGAACGAGGGTACACTGAAGCTTTCTTT
CASSPNERGYTEAFF
>TRBV9|NA|NA|TRBJ2-2
TGTGCCAGCAGCGTAGTAGGCGGGACCGGGGAGCTGTTTTTT
CASSVVGGTGELFF
>TRBV7-6|NA|NA|TRBJ2-1
TGTGCCAGCAGCTTACCACACAATGAGCAGTTCTTC
CASSLPHNEQFF
>TRBV30|NA|NA|TRBJ1-3
TGTGCCTGGAGTGTTGGTGACAGCTCTGGAAACACCATATATTTT
CAWSVGDSSGNTIYF
>TRBV9|NA|NA|TRBJ2-1
TGTGCCAGCAGCGCGAGTACACCGTACAATGAGCAGTTCTTC
CASSASTPYNEQFF
>TRBV5-1|NA|NA|TRBJ2-7
TGCGCCAGCAGACAGGGAACATCCTACGAGCAGTACTTC
CASRQGTSYEQYF
>TRBV5-1|once|TRBD2|TRBJ2-4
TGCGCCAGCAGCCACGGGACTAGCGGGAGGAGGGACATTCAGTACTTC
CASSHGTSGRRDIQYF
>TRBV13|few|NA|TRBJ1-5
TGTGCCAGCAGCTTACGTGGTAGTCAGCCCCAGCATTTT
CASSLRGSQPQHF
>TRBV11-3|NA|NA|TRBJ2-3
TGTGCCAGCAGCTTAAGTGCAGATACGCAGTATTTT
CASSLSADTQYF
>TRBV5-8|few|NA|TRBJ1-2
TGTGCCAGCAGCTTCATAACATTAGATGGCTACACCTTC
CASSFITLDGYTF
>TRBV7-8|NA|NA|TRBJ2-5
TGTGCCAGCAGCTTAGCGAGGACTACAGATCGACAGGACTTC
CASSLARTTDRQDF
>TRBV28|NA|NA|TRBJ2-7
TGTGCCAGCAGTTTAGGGGCTAGCGACTCCTACGAGCAGTACTTC
CASSLGASDSYEQYF
>TRBV29-1|NA|NA|TRBJ1-3
TGCAGCGCCGGTGAACGGATTGGAAACACCATATATTTT
CSAGERIGNTIYF
>TRBV6-5|NA|NA|TRBJ1-5
TGTGCCAGCAGCAGGGAGGGCAATGGCAATCAGCCCCAGCATTTT
CASSREGNGNQPQHF
>TRBV21-1|once|NA|TRBJ2-3
TGTGCCAGCAGCAAAGTGGAGGGAGGGAGCACAGATACGCAGTATTTT
CASSKVEGGSTDTQYF
>TRBV29-1|NA|NA|TRBJ2-2
TGCAGCGTTGACGTAGCAGGGCACACCGGGGAGCTGTTTTTT
CSVDVAGHTGELFF
>TRBV6-5|NA|NA|TRBJ1-2
TGTGCCAGCAGTTACTTGGACTTCCTAAGGGGCTACACCTTC
CASSYLDFLRGYTF
>TRBV6-5|NA|NA|TRBJ1-1
TGTGCCAGCACCTCGCACACTGAAGCTTTCTTT
CASTSHTEAFF
>TRBV5-1|NA|NA|TRBJ1-2
TGCGCCAGCAGCTTGCAGGGTATCAACTATGGCTACACCTTC
CASSLQGINYGYTF
>TRBV27|NA|NA|TRBJ1-2
TGTGCCAGCAGTTTACGGCCCCTCCGGAACAACTATGGCTACACCTTC
CASSLRPLRNNYGYTF
>TRBV10-2|once|NA|TRBJ2-1
TGCGCCAGCCGACACAGGGTTGGTGAGCAGTTCTTC
CASRHRVGEQFF
>TRBV6-6|NA|NA|TRBJ1-1
TGTGCCAGCAGTTACTTGCAGAACACTGAAGCTTTCTTT
CASSYLQNTEAFF
>TRBV28|NA|TRBD2|TRBJ2-4
TGTGCCAGCAGTTTGATAGCGGGCACGGCTTTAGCCAAAAACATTCAGTACTTC
CASSLIAGTALAKNIQYF
>TRBV5-5|once|NA|TRBJ1-1
TGTGCCAGCAGCTTGGGACAGGTGAACACTGAAGCTTTCTTT
CASSLGQVNTEAFF
>TRBV28|NA|NA|TRBJ2-7
TGTGCCAGCAGCCTTACCCCAGGGGTTCTCTCCTACGAGCAGTACTTC
CASSLTPGVLSYEQYF
>TRBV7-9|once|TRBD1|TRBJ2-3
TGTGCCAGCAGCGTACAGGGGCCTCCAGATACGCAGTATTTT
CASSVQGPPDTQYF